This paragraph reports one T cell receptor (beta chain). This clone showed up just once. The antigen this receptor binds is unknown. No clone much larger than this one lies a single base away; base qualities are absent. CDR1 and CDR2 are drawn from the germline V gene: SGHTS, YDEGEE. The V and J ends are trimmed by 1 base and 3 bases, leaving 13 bases between them. From the cysteine through the phenylalanine, the CDR3 covers 15 amino acids. Just CDR3 DNA is preserved here, 45 bases in frame from base 1. This entry comes from a study of control samples from healthy donors and cancer patients (dated by TCRdb to the early 2020s). Libraries were prepared through the immunoSEQ multiplex PCR assay. In TCRdb, the immuneACCESS table is reduced to in-frame sequences with V and J assigned. These tables do not hold every clone; where another copy was compared, an unresolved V gene accounts for under half, and the others remain unexplained. The sample table contains tens of thousands of clones; only one count was recorded for over 85% of them. The top ten constitute around 1.3% of the sample.

This clonotype originated in a woman aged 40 to 50 with lung cancer. Recombination connected TRBV5-8 to TRBJ1-2; confidence is insufficient to name the D gene. Sequencing was carried out using PBMCs. The DNA reads TGTGCCAGCAGCTTGCTACCCCAGAAGGACTATGGCTACACCTTC. It translates as CASSLLPQKDYGYTF.